These T cell receptor beta chains were read from a single sample in a study of T cell responses to AZD1222 COVID-19 vaccine. Measured with immunoSEQ multiplex PCR; TCRdb has only the in-frame clones, and not every one. The sample has roughly 100,000 clones, approximately 87% seen once. Sequenced material: peripheral blood, taken on day 0 of AZD1222 vaccination. The receptors come from an adult in good health. Both conserved end residues are part of each CDR3. Each record gives: V gene, clone size, J gene, D gene, CDR3 DNA, CDR3 protein. A D gene is named only where the DNA matches it firmly. For some rows the clone size is stated as once, few or many, or as a class when expanded; others skip it.

V: TRBV30
size: once
J: TRBJ1-4
D: NA
DNA: TGTGCCTGGGGTGGGGATGAAAAACTGTTTTTT
CDR3: CAWGGDEKLFF

V: TRBV20-1
size: once
J: TRBJ2-7
D: NA
DNA: TGTCTAGGGCGCCAGGGGAACGAGCAGTACTTC
CDR3: CLGRQGNEQYF

V: TRBV28
size: NA
J: TRBJ2-5
D: TRBD2
DNA: TGTGCCAGCAGCCCTCGAGCGGGAGGGGCAGAGACCCAGTACTTC
CDR3: CASSPRAGGAETQYF

V: TRBV7-9
size: NA
J: TRBJ2-7
D: TRBD2
DNA: TGTGCCAGCAGCTTTAGCGGGAGGTCCGACGAGCAGTACTTC
CDR3: CASSFSGRSDEQYF

V: TRBV4-2
size: once
J: TRBJ2-3
D: NA
DNA: TGTGCCAGCAGCCAAGCTGGATCCCCAGATACGCAGTATTTT
CDR3: CASSQAGSPDTQYF

V: TRBV5-1
size: NA
J: TRBJ1-1
D: NA
DNA: TGCGCCAGCAGCTGGAATAAAAATGAAGCTTTCTTT
CDR3: CASSWNKNEAFF

V: TRBV9
size: few
J: TRBJ2-7
D: NA
DNA: TGTGCCAGCAGCGTAGATGGGGGAACCTACGAGCAGTACTTC
CDR3: CASSVDGGTYEQYF

V: TRBV6-6
size: NA
J: TRBJ1-2
D: TRBD1
DNA: TGTGCCAGCACCCAGGACAGGTCAGCTAACTATGGCTACACCTTC
CDR3: CASTQDRSANYGYTF

V: TRBV5-5
size: NA
J: TRBJ1-1
D: TRBD1
DNA: TGTGCCAGCAGCTTGGCGGGACAGGGAGGGACTGAAGCTTTCTTT
CDR3: CASSLAGQGGTEAFF

V: TRBV4-2
size: NA
J: TRBJ1-5
D: TRBD1
DNA: TGTGCCAGCAGCCAGGAGGGCTACAGGGGCACCGGGCAGCCCCAGCATTTT
CDR3: CASSQEGYRGTGQPQHF

V: TRBV24-1
size: NA
J: TRBJ2-1
D: NA
DNA: TGTGCCACCTCGAGGGAAGGGTACAACAATGAGCAGTTCTTC
CDR3: CATSREGYNNEQFF

V: TRBV7-3
size: NA
J: TRBJ2-5
D: NA
DNA: TGTGCCAGCAGCGCGGGTGGGGCGGCAGAGACCCAGTACTTC
CDR3: CASSAGGAAETQYF

V: TRBV28
size: NA
J: TRBJ2-5
D: TRBD1
DNA: TGTGCCAGCAGACTACAGGGGCAAGAGACCCAGTACTTC
CDR3: CASRLQGQETQYF

V: TRBV11-3
size: NA
J: TRBJ2-5
D: TRBD1
DNA: TGTGCCAGCAGCCCAGGGGGAATAGGGCAAGAGACCCAGTACTTC
CDR3: CASSPGGIGQETQYF

V: TRBV6-5
size: once
J: TRBJ1-2
D: NA
DNA: TGTGCCAGCAGTTACTCGGGGGAGGGCAGGTTGGATGGCTACACCTTC
CDR3: CASSYSGEGRLDGYTF

V: TRBV6-2/TRBV6-3
size: NA
J: TRBJ1-5
D: NA
DNA: TGTGCCAGCAGTCAAAGGATGTCCAGCAATCAGCCCCAGCATTTT
CDR3: CASSQRMSSNQPQHF

V: TRBV11-2
size: NA
J: TRBJ1-6
D: NA
DNA: TGTGCCAGCAGCTTATTTGGGCCCCTCCACTTT
CDR3: CASSLFGPLHF

V: TRBV5-1
size: NA
J: TRBJ2-3
D: TRBD1
DNA: TGCGCCAGCAGCTTGGGGGACAGGGGAGATACGCAGTATTTT
CDR3: CASSLGDRGDTQYF

V: TRBV27
size: NA
J: TRBJ1-5
D: TRBD1
DNA: TGTGCCAGCCGGGACAGGGGCCGCGCTGGGTGGTTTGGCAATCAGCCCCAGCATTTT
CDR3: CASRDRGRAGWFGNQPQHF

V: TRBV2
size: NA
J: TRBJ1-2
D: NA
DNA: TGTGCCAGCAGTTCCGCAGCGACGAACTATGGCTACACCTTC
CDR3: CASSSAATNYGYTF

V: TRBV9
size: NA
J: TRBJ2-3
D: TRBD2
DNA: TGTGCCAGCAGCGTATCTAGCGGGAGAGGGGTAGATACGCAGTATTTT
CDR3: CASSVSSGRGVDTQYF

V: TRBV23-1
size: NA
J: TRBJ2-5
D: NA
DNA: TGCGCCAGCAGGGGGAGTCAAGAGACCCAGTACTTC
CDR3: CASRGSQETQYF

V: TRBV5-1
size: NA
J: TRBJ2-2
D: TRBD1
DNA: TGCGCCAGCAGCCTGGGACAGGGGACGAACACCGGGGAGCTGTTTTTT
CDR3: CASSLGQGTNTGELFF

V: TRBV24-1
size: once
J: TRBJ1-2
D: TRBD1
DNA: TGTGCCACCAGTGATGGCCAGGGGGCGCGAGTTAATGGCTACACCTTC
CDR3: CATSDGQGARVNGYTF

V: TRBV9
size: NA
J: TRBJ2-7
D: NA
DNA: TGTGCCAGCAGCGGCGCCGGGACTGCAGTCTACGAGCAGTACTTC
CDR3: CASSGAGTAVYEQYF

V: TRBV6-2/TRBV6-3
size: NA
J: TRBJ2-7
D: NA
DNA: TGTGCCAGCAGTTACCAACCAGCCTACGAGCAGTACTTC
CDR3: CASSYQPAYEQYF

V: TRBV7-9
size: NA
J: TRBJ2-3
D: TRBD2
DNA: TGTGCCAGCAGCCCCCAGGCCAGCGGGAGTACAGATACGCAGTATTTT
CDR3: CASSPQASGSTDTQYF

V: TRBV28
size: NA
J: TRBJ2-1
D: NA
DNA: TGTGCCAGCAGTGCGCCCAGGGGGGCAGGTCGGGATGAGCAGTTCTTC
CDR3: CASSAPRGAGRDEQFF

V: TRBV18
size: NA
J: TRBJ1-2
D: TRBD1
DNA: TGTGCCAGCTCACCAGGAACAGGGGGCATTGACTATGGCTACACCTTC
CDR3: CASSPGTGGIDYGYTF

V: TRBV2
size: once
J: TRBJ2-2
D: NA
DNA: TGTGCCAGCAAGCCCGAGCCGACCGGGGAGCTGTTTTTT
CDR3: CASKPEPTGELFF

V: TRBV28
size: NA
J: TRBJ1-5
D: NA
DNA: TGTGCCAGCAGCTACCCGGGGGGATATTATCAGCCCCAGCATTTT
CDR3: CASSYPGGYYQPQHF

V: TRBV9
size: NA
J: TRBJ1-3
D: NA
DNA: TGTGCCAGCAGCGTAGACGCAGGGGCCATAAACACCATATATTTT
CDR3: CASSVDAGAINTIYF

V: TRBV7-2
size: NA
J: TRBJ2-4
D: TRBD2
DNA: TGTGCCAGCAGCTTAGAGGGTAGCGGGGCCAAAAACATTCAGTACTTC
CDR3: CASSLEGSGAKNIQYF

V: TRBV4-3
size: NA
J: TRBJ1-2
D: NA
DNA: TGCGCCAGCAGCCAAGATCGCGGAGGGGCAGTCTATGGCTACACCTTC
CDR3: CASSQDRGGAVYGYTF

V: TRBV7-8
size: NA
J: TRBJ2-5
D: TRBD1
DNA: TGTGCCAGCAGCTTGAGACAGGGGAGTGGGACCCAGTACTTC
CDR3: CASSLRQGSGTQYF

V: TRBV11-2
size: NA
J: TRBJ2-7
D: TRBD2
DNA: TGTGCCAGCAGCCTAATAGCGGGAGCGGAGTACGAGCAGTACTTC
CDR3: CASSLIAGAEYEQYF

V: TRBV6-5
size: NA
J: TRBJ1-2
D: NA
DNA: TGTGCCAGCAGTTACTGGGCCAGTCAAGCTAACTATGGCTACACCTTC
CDR3: CASSYWASQANYGYTF

V: TRBV7-9
size: NA
J: TRBJ2-1
D: TRBD2
DNA: TGTGCCAGCAGCTTGGGCGGGGGTAATGAGCAGTTCTTC
CDR3: CASSLGGGNEQFF

V: TRBV7-2
size: NA
J: TRBJ2-1
D: TRBD2
DNA: TGTGCCAGCAGCTTACGACTAGCGTTTCCCGTCGGCAATGAGCAGTTCTTC
CDR3: CASSLRLAFPVGNEQFF

V: TRBV18
size: once
J: TRBJ2-7
D: NA
DNA: TGTGCCAGCTCACCAACAGACTACGAGCAGTACTTC
CDR3: CASSPTDYEQYF

V: TRBV3-1/TRBV3-2
size: NA
J: TRBJ2-1
D: TRBD2
DNA: TGTGCCAGCAGCCAAGCGGTGGCGGGAGCGGGAGGTAACAATGAGCAGTTCTTC
CDR3: CASSQAVAGAGGNNEQFF